This T cell receptor (beta chain) derives from a study of post-analysis software for immune sequencing data. Across the study: Courses of disease covered relapsing-remitting, secondary progressive and progressive-relapsing multiple sclerosis. Study-level points and caveats: Among multiple sclerosis patients, normalized Chao1 diversity was significantly below that of controls. With F measure, samples from one preparation batch clustered together strongly. TRBV segments more frequent in patients than in controls numbered several and included TRBV5-6, TRBV5-1 and TRBV20-1.

Germline V gives CDR1 MGHRA, CDR2 YSYEKL. This CDR3 has 15 residues. Trimming removed 3 bases from V and 4 bases from J, with 10 bases in between. In regard to this clonotype: Antigen specificity is unknown.

cDNA libraries for TCR beta contained unique molecular identifiers. Starting from about 1 to 10 million T cells, the study yielded approximately 500,000 cDNA molecules. From the PCR reads, TCRdb called clonotypes with MiXCR, one entry per CDR3 protein. The sample yields some 260,000 distinct CDR3 sequences, 35% to 45% seen once. This sequence originates from a girl between 5 and 17 years old with multiple sclerosis. The chain joins TRBV4-1 to TRBJ1-6, with D perhaps matching TRBD1 (6 bases). The specimen was blood. The CDR3: CASSQVTGYNSPLHF. The DNA of the CDR3 is TGCGCCAGCAGCCAGGTTACAGGGTATAATTCACCCCTCCACTTT.